A selection of T cell receptor beta chains follows, all from one sample in a study of T cell responses to AZD1222 COVID-19 vaccine. TCRdb keeps only in-frame clones here, not all; method: immunoSEQ multiplex PCR. Here the sample spans about 160,000 clones, about 91% being singletons. The source was peripheral blood, collected on day 0 of MenACWY control vaccination. These receptors originate from an adult in good health. CDR3s include the opening cysteine and the closing phenylalanine or tryptophan. Fields, in order: J gene, V gene, clone size, D gene, CDR3 protein, CDR3 DNA. A D gene is named only where the DNA matches it firmly. Clone size is stated in some rows and not others, as once, few, many or a class when expanded.

J: TRBJ1-2; V: TRBV28; size: .; D: .; CDR3: CASSFRGRGYGYTF; DNA: TGTGCCAGCAGTTTCCGGGGGCGAGGATATGGCTACACCTTC
J: TRBJ2-3; V: TRBV5-6; size: .; D: .; CDR3: CASSLPGGDTQYF; DNA: TGTGCCAGCAGCTTGCCCGGGGGCGATACGCAGTATTTT
J: TRBJ2-1; V: TRBV28; size: .; D: .; CDR3: CASTRGAENEQFF; DNA: TGTGCCAGCACGAGGGGGGCAGAGAATGAGCAGTTCTTC
J: TRBJ1-5; V: TRBV5-5; size: once; D: .; CDR3: CASSPGRFIGNQPQHF; DNA: TGTGCCAGCAGCCCGGGACGGTTTATTGGCAATCAGCCCCAGCATTTT
J: TRBJ2-2; V: TRBV5-1; size: .; D: .; CDR3: CASSPPRVGEANTGELFF; DNA: TGCGCCAGCAGCCCCCCCCGGGTAGGGGAAGCGAACACCGGGGAGCTGTTTTTT
J: TRBJ2-3; V: TRBV11-2; size: .; D: .; CDR3: CASSWITHADTQYF; DNA: TGTGCCAGCAGCTGGATCACCCACGCCGATACGCAGTATTTT
J: TRBJ2-4; V: TRBV28; size: .; D: TRBD2; CDR3: CASCRELAGGRNIQYF; DNA: TGTGCCAGTTGTCGTGAACTAGCGGGAGGGAGGAACATTCAGTACTTC
J: TRBJ2-7; V: TRBV5-4; size: .; D: TRBD1; CDR3: CASSLAGGNEQYF; DNA: TGTGCCAGCAGCTTGGCAGGGGGCAACGAGCAGTACTTC
J: TRBJ2-3; V: TRBV20-1; size: .; D: .; CDR3: CSASSGGTDTQYF; DNA: TGCAGTGCTAGTTCCGGGGGCACAGATACGCAGTATTTT
J: TRBJ2-3; V: TRBV7-9; size: .; D: TRBD2; CDR3: CASTKVAGVQGTDTQYF; DNA: TGTGCCAGCACCAAAGTAGCGGGAGTTCAGGGCACAGATACGCAGTATTTT
J: TRBJ1-5; V: TRBV6-5; size: .; D: TRBD1; CDR3: CASSQTGNSNQPQHF; DNA: TGTGCCAGCAGTCAGACAGGGAATAGCAATCAGCCCCAGCATTTT
J: TRBJ2-3; V: TRBV6-6; size: .; D: .; CDR3: CASSRPGGGVTDTQYF; DNA: TGTGCCAGCAGTCGTCCTGGGGGCGGGGTCACAGATACGCAGTATTTT
J: TRBJ1-1; V: TRBV24-1; size: few; D: .; CDR3: CATSDSSLEAFF; DNA: TGTGCCACCAGTGATTCCAGTCTTGAAGCTTTCTTT
J: TRBJ1-2; V: TRBV6-5; size: .; D: .; CDR3: CASSYSTDRSGYTF; DNA: TGTGCCAGCAGTTACTCCACAGACCGGAGTGGCTACACCTTC
J: TRBJ1-2; V: TRBV28; size: .; D: .; CDR3: CASSPLGNYGYTF; DNA: TGTGCCAGCAGTCCACTGGGGAACTATGGCTACACCTTC
J: TRBJ1-2; V: TRBV9; size: .; D: .; CDR3: CASSVGSLGGYGYTF; DNA: TGTGCCAGCAGCGTAGGATCCCTGGGGGGCTATGGCTACACCTTC
J: TRBJ1-1; V: TRBV10-3; size: .; D: TRBD1; CDR3: CAISVEGANTEAFF; DNA: TGTGCCATCAGTGTTGAGGGGGCGAACACTGAAGCTTTCTTT
J: TRBJ1-1; V: TRBV7-2; size: once; D: .; CDR3: CASSLGSGASIAFF; DNA: TGTGCCAGCAGCTTGGGGTCAGGGGCGTCGATAGCTTTCTTT
J: TRBJ2-7; V: TRBV18; size: .; D: .; CDR3: CASSPLKDDIEQYF; DNA: TGTGCCAGCTCACCACTGAAGGATGACATAGAGCAGTACTTC
J: TRBJ2-7; V: TRBV19; size: .; D: .; CDR3: CASSLDGVSYEQYF; DNA: TGTGCCAGTAGCTTAGACGGTGTTTCCTACGAGCAGTACTTC
J: TRBJ2-1; V: TRBV19; size: .; D: TRBD1; CDR3: CASRPGTGANNEQFF; DNA: TGTGCCAGTAGACCCGGGACAGGGGCTAACAATGAGCAGTTCTTC
J: TRBJ1-2; V: TRBV6-2/TRBV6-3; size: .; D: TRBD1; CDR3: CASSPAAARGLYGYTF; DNA: TGTGCCAGCAGTCCGGCCGCAGCCAGGGGGCTTTATGGCTACACCTTC
J: TRBJ2-3; V: TRBV24-1; size: .; D: .; CDR3: CATSERGHTQYF; DNA: TGTGCCACCAGTGAAAGGGGTCATACGCAGTATTTT
J: TRBJ2-2; V: TRBV2; size: .; D: .; CDR3: CASNLRGTGELFF; DNA: TGTGCCAGCAACCTTAGGGGGACCGGGGAGCTGTTTTTT
J: TRBJ2-1; V: TRBV7-2; size: .; D: TRBD2; CDR3: CASSRTSGPYNEQFF; DNA: TGTGCCAGCAGCCGGACTAGCGGGCCATACAATGAGCAGTTCTTC
J: TRBJ2-3; V: TRBV11-3; size: .; D: .; CDR3: CASSLGAVADTQYF; DNA: TGTGCCAGCAGCTTAGGTGCAGTCGCAGATACGCAGTATTTT
J: TRBJ1-5; V: TRBV19; size: .; D: TRBD1; CDR3: CASSSVQGAGQPQHF; DNA: TGTGCCAGTAGTTCGGTACAGGGGGCTGGTCAGCCCCAGCATTTT
J: TRBJ1-5; V: TRBV2; size: .; D: TRBD1; CDR3: CASRDRAAGPQHF; DNA: TGTGCCAGCAGGGACAGGGCGGCAGGGCCCCAGCATTTT
J: TRBJ1-5; V: TRBV5-5; size: .; D: .; CDR3: CASSIGLDGNQPQHF; DNA: TGTGCCAGCAGCATCGGACTGGACGGCAATCAGCCCCAGCATTTT
J: TRBJ2-2; V: TRBV11-2; size: .; D: .; CDR3: CASSFGVGTGELFF; DNA: TGTGCCAGCAGCTTTGGGGTGGGGACCGGGGAGCTGTTTTTT
J: TRBJ1-6; V: TRBV4-3; size: .; D: TRBD1; CDR3: CASSQDRTGGSYNSPLHF; DNA: TGCGCCAGCAGCCAAGATCGGACAGGGGGCTCCTATAATTCACCCCTCCACTTT
J: TRBJ2-2; V: TRBV5-1; size: .; D: .; CDR3: CASSLGREGGELFF; DNA: TGCGCCAGCAGCTTGGGGCGGGAAGGCGGGGAGCTGTTTTTT
J: TRBJ2-7; V: TRBV12-3/TRBV12-4; size: .; D: .; CDR3: CASNWGGYEQYF; DNA: TGTGCCAGCAACTGGGGTGGGTACGAGCAGTACTTC
J: TRBJ2-6; V: TRBV6-1; size: .; D: .; CDR3: CASSDPALAGANVLTF; DNA: TGTGCCAGCAGTGACCCGGCCCTGGCTGGGGCCAACGTCCTGACTTTC
J: TRBJ1-1; V: TRBV5-1; size: .; D: .; CDR3: CASSLDSTMNTEAFF; DNA: TGCGCCAGCAGCTTGGATTCAACCATGAACACTGAAGCTTTCTTT
J: TRBJ1-5; V: TRBV28; size: .; D: .; CDR3: CASSFRADRPQHF; DNA: TGTGCCAGCAGTTTCAGGGCCGATCGGCCCCAGCATTTT
J: TRBJ2-7; V: TRBV5-1; size: few; D: .; CDR3: CASSLSPTYEQYF; DNA: TGCGCCAGCAGCTTGAGCCCAACCTACGAGCAGTACTTC
J: TRBJ1-1; V: TRBV7-8; size: .; D: .; CDR3: CASSLGESEAFF; DNA: TGTGCCAGCAGCTTAGGGGAATCTGAAGCTTTCTTT
J: TRBJ2-1; V: TRBV24-1; size: .; D: TRBD1; CDR3: CATSRTGTQGNEQFF; DNA: TGTGCCACCAGCCGGACAGGGACCCAAGGGAATGAGCAGTTCTTC
J: TRBJ2-1; V: TRBV18; size: .; D: .; CDR3: CASSTPPSSYNEQFF; DNA: TGTGCCAGCTCAACGCCGCCGAGCTCCTACAATGAGCAGTTCTTC
J: TRBJ2-1; V: TRBV6-1; size: .; D: .; CDR3: CASSELGPYDNEQFF; DNA: TGTGCCAGCAGTGAATTGGGCCCCTATGACAATGAGCAGTTCTTC
J: TRBJ2-4; V: TRBV11-2; size: .; D: .; CDR3: CASSLTGKVIAKNIQYF; DNA: TGTGCCAGCAGCCTAACCGGAAAAGTTATAGCCAAAAACATTCAGTACTTC
J: TRBJ1-1; V: TRBV15; size: .; D: .; CDR3: CATSRAGSGTEAFF; DNA: TGTGCCACCAGCAGAGCAGGGAGTGGCACTGAAGCTTTCTTT
J: TRBJ2-7; V: TRBV30; size: .; D: TRBD2; CDR3: CAWSGLAGGYEQYF; DNA: TGTGCCTGGAGTGGACTAGCGGGAGGTTACGAGCAGTACTTC
J: TRBJ2-7; V: TRBV10-3; size: .; D: .; CDR3: CAISEEIYEQYF; DNA: TGTGCCATCAGTGAAGAGATCTACGAGCAGTACTTC
J: TRBJ1-5; V: TRBV18; size: .; D: .; CDR3: CASSREDGSNQPQHF; DNA: TGTGCCAGCTCACGCGAGGACGGTAGCAATCAGCCCCAGCATTTT
J: TRBJ1-2; V: TRBV30; size: .; D: .; CDR3: CAWSVQMGGQTF; DNA: TGTGCCTGGAGTGTACAGATGGGGGGTCAGACCTTC
J: TRBJ2-3; V: TRBV5-1; size: once; D: .; CDR3: CASSLVGNTDTQYF; DNA: TGCGCCAGCAGCTTGGTTGGCAACACAGATACGCAGTATTTT
J: TRBJ2-7; V: TRBV2; size: .; D: .; CDR3: CASGLRQGGYEQYF; DNA: TGTGCCAGCGGACTAAGACAGGGCGGGTACGAGCAGTACTTC
J: TRBJ1-2; V: TRBV7-2; size: .; D: .; CDR3: CASSPGPSNYGYTF; DNA: TGTGCCAGCAGCCCGGGACCGTCTAACTATGGCTACACCTTC
J: TRBJ2-4; V: TRBV2; size: .; D: .; CDR3: CASSEASLPLLGDKNIQYF; DNA: TGTGCCAGCAGTGAAGCTTCTCTACCGCTCCTAGGGGACAAAAACATTCAGTACTTC
J: TRBJ2-2; V: TRBV6-6; size: .; D: TRBD2; CDR3: CASSVGLAGGAGELFF; DNA: TGTGCCAGCAGTGTAGGACTAGCGGGAGGTGCCGGGGAGCTGTTTTTT
J: TRBJ2-3; V: TRBV5-8; size: .; D: .; CDR3: CASSPVRGTDTQYF; DNA: TGTGCCAGCAGCCCGGTGCGGGGAACAGATACGCAGTATTTT
J: TRBJ2-1; V: TRBV27; size: .; D: TRBD2; CDR3: CASSSGVGGRDYNEQFF; DNA: TGTGCCAGCAGTTCTGGAGTCGGCGGGAGGGACTACAATGAGCAGTTCTTC
J: TRBJ1-6; V: TRBV12-5; size: .; D: .; CDR3: CASGLGTTQGNSPLHF; DNA: TGTGCTAGTGGTTTGGGGACGACACAGGGAAATTCACCCCTCCACTTT